This T cell receptor (beta chain) stems from a study of shared clonotypes between healthy human individuals. About the research overall: Donors were a couple of women and a few men aged 18 to 49. Overall study results and limits: Investigators expected sequencing depth to affect clonotype sharing among donors. Genetic and exposure-history diversity was limited by the small donor number.

Comments on this clone: As yet, its antigen is unknown. Other DNA sequences within the sample encode an identical CDR3.

Profiled with immunoSEQ multiplex PCR; TCRdb holds only in-frame clones, not every one. The repertoire consists of about 480,000 clones, with around 79% occurring once and the leading ten covering about 12%. The germline gives CDR1 MDHEN, CDR2 SYDVKM. V was trimmed by 4 bases and J by 7 bases, leaving 8 bases between them. The length of the CDR3 is 12 residues. The sequencing input was PBMCs. The TCR originated in a woman aged 40 to 50 in good health. Some clones in this sample may be carry-over from other donors' samples. J is TRBJ1-5 and V is TRBV28, with D hard to call. This chain's CDR3 is CASSSLGQPQHF. CDR3 nucleotides: TGTGCCAGCAGTTCCCTCGGGCAGCCCCAGCATTTT.